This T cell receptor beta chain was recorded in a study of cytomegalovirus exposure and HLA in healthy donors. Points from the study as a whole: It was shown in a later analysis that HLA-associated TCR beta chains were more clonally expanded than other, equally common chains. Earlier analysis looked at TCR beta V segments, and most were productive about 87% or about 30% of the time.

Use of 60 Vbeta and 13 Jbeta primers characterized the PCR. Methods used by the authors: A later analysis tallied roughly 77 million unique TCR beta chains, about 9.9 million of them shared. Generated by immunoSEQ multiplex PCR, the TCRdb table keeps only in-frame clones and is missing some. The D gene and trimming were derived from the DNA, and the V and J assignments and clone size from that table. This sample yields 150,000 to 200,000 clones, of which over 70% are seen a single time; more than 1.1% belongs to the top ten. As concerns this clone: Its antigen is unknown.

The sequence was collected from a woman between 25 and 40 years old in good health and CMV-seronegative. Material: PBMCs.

CDR3: CASSSRADREDTQYF. CDR3 coding DNA: TGTGCCAGCAGCTCCCGCGCGGACAGGGAGGATACGCAGTATTTT. The rearrangement joins TRBV7-6 to TRBJ2-3, with 8 bases that match TRBD1. Per the germline V gene, CDR1 is SGHVS and CDR2 is FNYEAQ. After removal of 4 bases from V and 6 bases from J, the junction contained 9 bases not matched to a gene. CDR3 length: 15 residues.